The 15 T cell receptor beta chains reported below all come from one sample, sequenced in a study of cytomegalovirus exposure and HLA in healthy donors. Vbeta (60) and Jbeta (13) primers were used in the PCR. Assay used: immunoSEQ multiplex PCR; TCRdb lists only in-frame clones, some missing. The sample lists about 120,000 clones, 80% occurring once. Sequenced material: PBMCs. These receptors were obtained from a man in his thirties or forties in good health and CMV-seronegative.

This clone was detected only a few times. The CDR3 spells CASSQAAGGAYEQYF. CDR3 DNA: TGCGCCAGCAGCCAAGCGGCGGGAGGGGCCTACGAGCAGTACTTC. The rearrangement joins TRBV4-1 to TRBJ2-7; 9 bases map to TRBD2. Germline assignment: CDR1 MGHRA and CDR2 YSYEKL. Trimming at V came to 1 base and at J to 2 bases, leaving 3 bases not matched to a gene. The length of the CDR3 is 15 residues.

The chain couples TRBV19 to TRBJ1-3; TRBD1 matches at 8 bases. Germline V lookup: CDR1 LNHDA, CDR2 SQIVND (reference sequence). The CDR3 sequence is 15 residues long. Unmatched junction bases numbered 8, after V lost 7 bases and J lost 3 bases. The CDR3 spells CASTPAGGSGNTIYF. CDR3 DNA: TGTGCCAGTACCCCCGCAGGGGGCAGTGGAAACACCATATATTTT.

J is TRBJ1-5 and V is TRBV30; D is unclear. Germline lookup yields CDR1 GTSNPN and CDR2 SVGIG (reference sequence). The V end lost 2 bases, the J end lost 2 bases, and 10 bases lay between the germline ends. There are 14 residues in the CDR3. The CDR3 coding sequence is TGTGCCTGGAGTCCAGGAGGCGGCAATCAGCCCCAGCATTTT. It translates to CAWSPGGGNQPQHF.

This chain uses TRBV27 with TRBJ2-1; 9 nucleotides agree with TRBD1. This CDR3 spans 16 amino acids. CDR1 MNHEY and CDR2 SMNVEV come from the germline V gene (reference sequence). V lost 7 bases, J lost 4 bases, and 11 bases stayed unmatched. CDR3 DNA sequence: TGTGCCAGCATCGAGTCCGGGACAGGGAAGTACAATGAGCAGTTCTTC. Amino acids: CASIESGTGKYNEQFF.

J is TRBJ1-1 and V is TRBV27, with TRBD1 as a possible D gene (5 bases). The CDR3 has 12 amino acids. Trimming cost V 8 bases and J 3 bases, with 10 bases left between them. Per germline, CDR1 MNHEY and CDR2 SMNVEV (reference sequence). CDR3 in amino acids: CASSGDYTEAFF. CDR3 nucleotide sequence: TGTGCCAGCTCGGGGGACTACACTGAAGCTTTCTTT.

V usage is TRBV6-5 and J usage is TRBJ2-7; 12 bases line up with TRBD1. The CDR3 contains 15 residues. Germline V gene lookup returns CDR1 MNHEY and CDR2 SVGAGI. The V and J ends lost 0 bases and 7 bases, in that order; junction bases with no gene match: 4. The CDR3: CASSYSGTGGGEQYF. CDR3 nucleotides: TGTGCCAGCAGTTACTCCGGGACAGGGGGCGGAGAGCAGTACTTC.

The V call is TRBV7-9, the J call TRBJ1-5; D unclear. There are 17 residues in the CDR3. With 6 bases removed from V and 3 bases from J, the gap between germline ends came to 21 bases. The germline CDR1 and CDR2 sequences are SEHNR and FQNEAQ (reference sequence). CDR3 in amino acids: CASSIGEGVWDNQPQHF. The CDR3 DNA reads as TGTGCCAGCAGTATTGGGGAGGGAGTTTGGGACAATCAGCCCCAGCATTTT.

This CDR3 is CASRLGGVTYEQYF. CDR3 DNA sequence: TGTGCCAGCAGACTTGGGGGGGTTACCTACGAGCAGTACTTC. V is TRBV27 and J is TRBJ2-7; 7 positions agree with TRBD2. CDR1 MNHEY and CDR2 SMNVEV come from the germline V gene (reference sequence). V was clipped by 6 bases and J by 2 bases; unmatched bases: 7. The CDR3 consists of 14 residues.

Points on this clone: The junction and the germline gene differ at one end; a read error may be behind it. This chain connects TRBV5-6 to TRBJ1-2, with 12 positions matching TRBD1. Germline values: CDR1 SGHDT, CDR2 YYEEEE. The CDR3 contains 14 residues. The CDR3: CASSWDRGLEGYPF. CDR3 sequence (DNA): TGTGCCAGCAGCTGGGACAGGGGGCTAGAGGGCTACCCCTTC.

This CDR3 is CASSLHRAYEQYF. The CDR3 DNA reads as TGTGCCAGCAGCTTACACAGGGCCTACGAGCAGTACTTC. The chain recombines TRBV7-2 with TRBJ2-7; D is perhaps TRBD1 (6 bases). The CDR3 has 13 residues. Germline V gene lookup returns CDR1 SGHTA and CDR2 FQGNSA. The V and J ends lost 2 bases and 2 bases respectively, with 7 bases between them. Full variable domain (outside the CDR3, taken from reference TRBV7-2 and TRBJ2-7): GAGVSQSPSNKVTEKGKDVELRCDPISGHTALYWYRQSLGQGLEFLIYFQGNSAPDKSGLPSDRFSAERTGGSVSTLTIQRTQQEDSAVYLCASSLHRAYEQYFGPGTRLTVT.

The rearrangement links TRBV4-1 to TRBJ2-5, with 15 bases aligning to TRBD2. Germline lookup yields CDR1 MGHRA and CDR2 YSYEKL. The CDR3 is 18 amino acids. Losses at the gene ends were 2 bases for V and 4 bases for J; bases not matched to a gene: 8. The CDR3 loop reads CASSQTGTSGRMGETQYF. CDR3 DNA sequence: TGCGCCAGCAGCCAAACCGGGACTAGCGGGAGGATGGGAGAGACCCAGTACTTC.

This chain's CDR3 is CASSLNLPYSTDTQYF. The CDR3 nucleotides are TGTGCCAGCAGCTTAAATTTGCCCTATTCCACAGATACGCAGTATTTT. The chain couples TRBV7-8 to TRBJ2-3; D ambiguous. V was trimmed by 2 bases and J by 2 bases, leaving 14 bases between them. CDR1 and CDR2 (germline): SGHVS, FQNEAQ. The CDR3 consists of 16 residues.

This clone was observed a few times. J is TRBJ2-7 and V is TRBV7-2; 9 bases match TRBD1. This CDR3 spans 17 amino acids. Germline trimming cut 1 base from V and 1 base from J; bases unmatched to any gene: 8. CDR1 and CDR2 (germline): SGHTA, FQGNSA. The CDR3 region has the DNA TGTGCCAGCAGCTTAGGGGGAGGGACAGGGAGTTCCTACGAGCAGTACTTC. Amino acid sequence: CASSLGGGTGSSYEQYF.

The V gene is TRBV19, the J gene TRBJ2-3; 7 nucleotides match TRBD1. Germline V gives CDR1 LNHDA, CDR2 SQIVND (reference sequence). The CDR3 sequence is 18 residues long. V was pared by 8 bases and J by 4 bases, with 21 bases of the junction left unmatched. In DNA, the CDR3 is TGTGCCAGTCTCCTCTTGCATGGACAGGCTCACGGCTCAGATACGCAGTATTTT. It is translated as CASLLLHGQAHGSDTQYF.

The chain carries TRBV28 and TRBJ2-7; D may be TRBD1 (6 bases). In germline, CDR1 is MDHEN, CDR2 SYDVKM. The CDR3 has 14 amino acids. The V and J ends lost 7 bases and 6 bases respectively, with 19 bases between them. CDR3 in DNA: TGTGCCAGCAACAGGGACGCCGGTTTCGGCGAGCAGTACTTC. Protein product: CASNRDAGFGEQYF.